One T cell receptor (beta chain) is described in this entry. This record comes from a study of shared clonotypes between healthy human individuals. In germline, CDR1 is LNHDA, CDR2 SQIVND (reference sequence). This CDR3 region has 13 residues. Trimming pared 5 bases from V and 1 base from J, leaving 8 bases between. Sequencing was performed with immunoSEQ multiplex PCR; in TCRdb, only in-frame clones are kept and a portion is missing. The data contain roughly 1 million clones, around 76% of them singletons. Specimen: memory CD4+ T cells sorted from blood. Subset denoted: CD45RA-negative fraction. The TCR comes from a man younger than 30 in good health. The rearrangement joins TRBV19 to TRBJ2-5; TRBD2 might be the D (5 bases). CDR3 bases: TGTGCCAGTAGTCGGAGCGGCCAAGAGACCCAGTACTTC. Protein: CASSRSGQETQYF.